Included here is one T cell receptor (beta chain) sequence, with context. This sample is drawn from a study of blood T cell repertoires in COVID-19. Sequencing used immunoSEQ multiplex PCR; TCRdb keeps in-frame clones, though not all of them. The sample has tens of thousands of clones; about nine tenths are singletons. V was pared by 5 bases and J by 4 bases, with 8 bases between. This CDR3 contains 12 residues. This receptor was obtained from a human donor in a cohort sampled during active COVID-19. The donor label of this sample is uncertain. The chain uses TRBV12-3 or TRBV12-4 and TRBJ1-1; the D gene is possibly TRBD1 (5 bases). The sample consisted of peripheral blood. DNA for the CDR3: TGTGCCAGCAGTGCACAGGCCACTGAAGCTTTCTTT. Translated: CASSAQATEAFF.